This T cell receptor beta chain comes out of a study of cytomegalovirus exposure and HLA in healthy donors. Study results and caveats: Sequencing depth across donors, presence/absence analyses assumed, was roughly uniform. Most CMV-associated TCR beta chains were later found to appear HLA-restricted. The classifier was said to identify cytomegalovirus status with high specificity and sensitivity.

Whereas donors were nominally healthy upon sampling, unrecorded immune exposures were probable. Notes on this clone: Its antigen remains unknown.

A multiplex PCR was run with 60 Vbeta primers and 13 Jbeta primers. Using immunoSEQ multiplex PCR, the repertoire was profiled, and TCRdb retains in-frame clones only, with some absent. The sample shows approximately 130,000 clones, over 65% of them seen only once. CDR3 length: 14 amino acids. The ends lost 5 bases at V and 6 bases at J; junction bases unmatched: 5. The germline V gene encodes CDR1 SNHLY and CDR2 FYNNEI. V is TRBV2 and J is TRBJ2-3; the match to TRBD1 covers 10 bases. Material: PBMCs. The sequence derives from a man between 45 and 60 years old in good health and CMV-seronegative. The CDR3 here is CASSRDRGLDTQYF. CDR3 coding DNA: TGTGCCAGCAGTAGGGACAGGGGCTTGGATACGCAGTATTTT.